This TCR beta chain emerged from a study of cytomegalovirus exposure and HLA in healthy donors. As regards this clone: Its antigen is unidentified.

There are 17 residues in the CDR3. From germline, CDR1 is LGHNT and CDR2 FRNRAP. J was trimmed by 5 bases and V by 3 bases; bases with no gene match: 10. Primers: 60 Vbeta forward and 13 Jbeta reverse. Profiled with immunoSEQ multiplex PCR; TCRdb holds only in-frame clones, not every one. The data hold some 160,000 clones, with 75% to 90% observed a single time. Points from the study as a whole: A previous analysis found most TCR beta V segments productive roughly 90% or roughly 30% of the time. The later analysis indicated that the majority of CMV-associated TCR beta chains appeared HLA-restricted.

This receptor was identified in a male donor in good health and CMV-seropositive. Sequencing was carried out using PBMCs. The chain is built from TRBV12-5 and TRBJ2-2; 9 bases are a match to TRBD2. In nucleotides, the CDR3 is TGTGCTAGTGGTTTTGTTGCGGGCGGGAGGGAGACCGGGGAGCTGTTTTTT. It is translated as CASGFVAGGRETGELFF.